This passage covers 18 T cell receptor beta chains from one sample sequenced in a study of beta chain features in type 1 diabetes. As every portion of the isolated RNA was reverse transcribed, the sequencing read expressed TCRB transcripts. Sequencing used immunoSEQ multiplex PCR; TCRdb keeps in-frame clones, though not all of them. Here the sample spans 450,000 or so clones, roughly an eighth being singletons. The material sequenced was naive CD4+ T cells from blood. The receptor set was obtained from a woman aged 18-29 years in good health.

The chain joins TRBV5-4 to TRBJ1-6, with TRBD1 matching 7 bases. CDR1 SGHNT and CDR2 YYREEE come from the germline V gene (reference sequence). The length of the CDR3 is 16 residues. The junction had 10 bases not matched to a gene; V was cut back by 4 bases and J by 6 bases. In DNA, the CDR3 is TGTGCCAGCAGCCCGACCTCCGGGACAGCTAATTCACCCCTCCACTTT. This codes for CASSPTSGTANSPLHF.

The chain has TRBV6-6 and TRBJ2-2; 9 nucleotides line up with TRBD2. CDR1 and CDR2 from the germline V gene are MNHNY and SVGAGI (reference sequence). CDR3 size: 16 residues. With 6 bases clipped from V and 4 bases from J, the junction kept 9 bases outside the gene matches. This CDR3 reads CASRAPSGTSTGELFF. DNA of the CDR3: TGTGCCAGCAGGGCCCCTAGCGGGACTTCCACCGGGGAGCTGTTTTTT.

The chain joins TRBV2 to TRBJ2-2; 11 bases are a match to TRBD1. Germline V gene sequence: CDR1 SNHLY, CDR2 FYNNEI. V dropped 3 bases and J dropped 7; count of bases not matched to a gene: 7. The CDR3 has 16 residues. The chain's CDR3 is CASSDARTGGRGELFF. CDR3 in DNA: TGTGCCAGCAGTGATGCAAGGACAGGGGGCCGCGGGGAGCTGTTTTTT.

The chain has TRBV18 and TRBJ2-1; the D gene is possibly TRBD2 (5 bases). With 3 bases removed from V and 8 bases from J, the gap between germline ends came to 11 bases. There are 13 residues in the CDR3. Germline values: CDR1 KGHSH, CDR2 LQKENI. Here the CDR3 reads CASSPGNSDEQFF. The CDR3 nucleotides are TGTGCCAGCTCACCCGGGAACTCGGATGAGCAGTTCTTC.

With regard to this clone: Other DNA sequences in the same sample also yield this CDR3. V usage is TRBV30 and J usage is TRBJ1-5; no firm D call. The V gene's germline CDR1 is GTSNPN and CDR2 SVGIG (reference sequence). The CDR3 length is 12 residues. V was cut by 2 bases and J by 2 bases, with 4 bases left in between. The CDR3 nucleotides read TGTGCCTGGAGTAGGGGCAATCAGCCCCAGCATTTT. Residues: CAWSRGNQPQHF.

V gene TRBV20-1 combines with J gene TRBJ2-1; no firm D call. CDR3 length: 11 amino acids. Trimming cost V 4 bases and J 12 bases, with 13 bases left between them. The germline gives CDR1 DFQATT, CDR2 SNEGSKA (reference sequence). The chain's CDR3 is CSATKTLVQFF. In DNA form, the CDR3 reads TGCAGTGCTACCAAGACATTAGTGCAGTTCTTC.

CDR3 DNA sequence: TGCGCCAGCAGCTCCGGGACAGAAAACATTCAGTACTTC. Its protein product is CASSSGTENIQYF. The gene calls are TRBV5-1 and TRBJ2-4, with 7 bases lining up with TRBD1. The CDR3 consists of 13 residues. Trimming at V came to 3 bases and at J to 5 bases, leaving 2 bases not matched to a gene. Germline CDR1 SGHRS, CDR2 YFSETQ.

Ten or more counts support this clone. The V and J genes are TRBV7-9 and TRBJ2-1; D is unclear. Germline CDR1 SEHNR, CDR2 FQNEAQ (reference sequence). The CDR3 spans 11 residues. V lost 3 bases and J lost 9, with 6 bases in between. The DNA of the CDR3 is TGTGCCAGCAGCTTCTTACGTGAGCAGTTCTTC. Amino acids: CASSFLREQFF.

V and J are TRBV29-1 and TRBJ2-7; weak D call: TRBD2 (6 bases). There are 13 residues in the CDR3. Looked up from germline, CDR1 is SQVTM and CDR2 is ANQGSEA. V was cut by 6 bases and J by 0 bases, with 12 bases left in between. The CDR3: CSVGGGSSYEQYF. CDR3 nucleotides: TGCAGCGTGGGAGGTGGAAGCTCCTACGAGCAGTACTTC.

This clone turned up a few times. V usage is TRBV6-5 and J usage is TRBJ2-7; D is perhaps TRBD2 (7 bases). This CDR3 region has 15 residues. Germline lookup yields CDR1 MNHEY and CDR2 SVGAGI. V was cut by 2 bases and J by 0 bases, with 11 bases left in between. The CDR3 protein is CASSYPGGRSYEQYF. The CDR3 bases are TGTGCCAGCAGTTACCCCGGGGGGCGCTCCTACGAGCAGTACTTC.

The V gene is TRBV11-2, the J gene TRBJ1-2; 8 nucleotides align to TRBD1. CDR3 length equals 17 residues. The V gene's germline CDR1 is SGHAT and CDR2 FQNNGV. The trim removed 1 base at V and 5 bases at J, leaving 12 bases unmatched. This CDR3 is CASSLGTGGTRVYGYTF. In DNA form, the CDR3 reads TGTGCCAGCAGCTTAGGCACAGGGGGGACACGAGTGTATGGCTACACCTTC. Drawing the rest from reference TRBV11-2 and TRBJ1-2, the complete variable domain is EAGVAQSPRYKIIEKRQSVAFWCNPISGHATLYWYQQILGQGPKLLIQFQNNGVVDDSQLPKDRFSAERLKGVDSTLKIQPAKLEDSAVYLCASSLGTGGTRVYGYTFGSGTRLTVV.

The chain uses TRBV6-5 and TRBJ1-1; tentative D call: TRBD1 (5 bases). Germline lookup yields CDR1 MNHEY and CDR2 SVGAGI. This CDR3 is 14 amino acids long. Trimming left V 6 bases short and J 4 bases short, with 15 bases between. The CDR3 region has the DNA TGTGCCAGCAGCCGGCGGACGGGGGGCACTGAAGCTTTCTTT. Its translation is CASSRRTGGTEAFF.

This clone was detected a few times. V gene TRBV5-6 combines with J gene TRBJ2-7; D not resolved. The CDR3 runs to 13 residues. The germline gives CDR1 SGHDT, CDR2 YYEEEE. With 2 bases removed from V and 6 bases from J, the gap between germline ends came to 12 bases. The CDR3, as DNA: TGTGCCAGCAGCTTCCCTCCGTACTCCGAGCAGTACTTC. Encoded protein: CASSFPPYSEQYF.

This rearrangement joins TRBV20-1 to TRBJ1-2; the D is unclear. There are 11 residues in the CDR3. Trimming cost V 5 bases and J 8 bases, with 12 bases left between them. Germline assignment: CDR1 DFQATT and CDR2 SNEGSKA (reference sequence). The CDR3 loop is CSAASGKGYTF. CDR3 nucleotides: TGCAGTGCTGCGAGTGGAAAGGGCTACACCTTC.

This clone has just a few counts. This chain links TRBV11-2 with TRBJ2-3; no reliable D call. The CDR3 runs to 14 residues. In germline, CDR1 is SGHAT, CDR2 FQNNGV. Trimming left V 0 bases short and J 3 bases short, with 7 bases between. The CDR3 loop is CASSLDAWTDTQYF. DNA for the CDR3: TGTGCCAGCAGCTTAGACGCTTGGACAGATACGCAGTATTTT.

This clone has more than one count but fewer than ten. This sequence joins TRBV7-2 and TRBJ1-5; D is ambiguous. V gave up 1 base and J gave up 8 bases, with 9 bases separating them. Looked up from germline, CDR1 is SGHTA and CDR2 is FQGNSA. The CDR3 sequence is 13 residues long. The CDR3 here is CASSLERLKPQHF. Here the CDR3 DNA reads TGTGCCAGCAGCTTAGAACGGTTGAAGCCCCAGCATTTT. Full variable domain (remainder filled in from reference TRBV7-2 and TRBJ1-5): GAGVSQSPSNKVTEKGKDVELRCDPISGHTALYWYRQSLGQGLEFLIYFQGNSAPDKSGLPSDRFSAERTGGSVSTLTIQRTQQEDSAVYLCASSLERLKPQHFGDGTRLSIL.

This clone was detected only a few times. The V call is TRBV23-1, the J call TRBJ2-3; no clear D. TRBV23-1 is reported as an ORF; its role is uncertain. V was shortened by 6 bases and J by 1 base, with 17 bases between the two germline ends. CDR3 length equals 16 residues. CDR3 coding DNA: TGCGCCAGCAGGCCCGGGTCAATTGTGGGCACAGATACGCAGTATTTT. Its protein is CASRPGSIVGTDTQYF.

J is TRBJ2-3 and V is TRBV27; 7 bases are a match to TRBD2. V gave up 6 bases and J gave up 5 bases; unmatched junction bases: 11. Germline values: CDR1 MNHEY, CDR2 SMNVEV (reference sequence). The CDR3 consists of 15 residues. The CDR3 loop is CASSLRGSARDTQYF. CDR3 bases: TGTGCCAGCAGCCTGCGCGGGAGCGCCAGAGATACGCAGTATTTT.